This passage covers 29 T cell receptor beta chains from one sample sequenced in a study of human T cells and chemical hapten exposure. Each CDR3 protein is one row after TCRdb ran MiXCR on the RACE reads. The table has 82,000 or so distinct CDR3 sequences, 10% to 15% seen once. The time point denotes: patch test 3, about 24 weeks after DPC sensitization. Treatment noted: therapeutic diphenylcyclopropenone sensitization with weekly scalp DPC. The sequencing used whole blood, collected in connection with sensitization to the hapten diphenylcyclopropenone (DPC). All receptors come from a woman aged 50 to 65 with alopecia areata. Some clones in this sample may be carry-over from other donors' samples.

This clonotype showed up just a few times. This rearrangement joins TRBV2 to TRBJ1-2; D may be TRBD1 (5 bases). Trimming removed 3 bases from V and 4 bases from J, with 9 bases in between. The CDR3 extends over 13 amino acids. Germline CDR1 SNHLY, CDR2 FYNNEI. The CDR3 region has the DNA TGTGCCAGCAGTGAGAACAGGCTCTATGGCTACACCTTC. The encoded protein is CASSENRLYGYTF.

This chain connects TRBV7-9 to TRBJ1-5, with D possibly matching TRBD1 (6 bases). CDR1 and CDR2 (germline): SEHNR, FQNEAQ (reference sequence). The ends were cut back, 3 bases at V and 3 bases at J, with 9 bases in the middle. The CDR3 contains 14 residues. CDR3 in amino acids: CASSFGTPNQPQHF. The CDR3 DNA reads as TGTGCCAGCAGCTTCGGGACACCCAATCAGCCCCAGCATTTT.

This clonotype was seen a single time. The CDR3: CASTGGTYNSPLHF. CDR3 coding DNA: TGTGCCAGCACAGGGGGTACCTATAATTCACCCCTCCACTTT. This chain uses TRBV25-1 with TRBJ1-6; 7 nucleotides match TRBD1. The CDR3 has 14 residues. Germline CDR1 MGHDK, CDR2 SYGVNS. V lost 7 bases, J lost 2 bases, and 2 bases stayed unmatched.

The chain combines TRBV5-4 with TRBJ2-2; either TRBD1 or TRBD2 may supply D (5 bases each). This CDR3 has 17 residues. V lost 0 bases to trimming and J lost 3 bases, with 15 bases between them. Germline assignment: CDR1 SGHNT and CDR2 YYREEE (reference sequence). CDR3 in amino acids: CASSLEGVSGHTGELFF. In nucleotides, the CDR3 is TGTGCCAGCAGCTTGGAAGGCGTTTCGGGACACACCGGGGAGCTGTTTTTT. The full variable domain, rest sourced from reference TRBV5-4 and TRBJ2-2, is ETGVTQSPTHLIKTRGQQVTLRCSSQSGHNTVSWYQQALGQGPQFIFQYYREEENGRGNFPPRFSGLQFPNYSSELNVNALELDDSALYLCASSLEGVSGHTGELFFGEGSRLTVL.

The CDR3 DNA sequence: TGTGCCAGCAGTTTTGGACCCAACAATGAGCAGTTCTTC. Protein product: CASSFGPNNEQFF. This rearrangement joins TRBV27 to TRBJ2-1; no firm D call. Trimming stripped 3 bases from V and 5 bases from J, with 8 bases between. The CDR3 has 13 residues. Germline V lookup: CDR1 MNHEY, CDR2 SMNVEV (reference sequence).

This clonotype was counted many times. The chain links TRBV7-2 to TRBJ2-1, with a tentative D call TRBD2 (5 bases). Germline lookup yields CDR1 SGHTA and CDR2 FQGNSA. V was clipped by 1 base and J by 15 bases, with 16 bases between them. The CDR3 runs to 13 residues. The CDR3 coding sequence is TGTGCCAGCAGCTTAGAAGCGGCGGTCCTGGCGTTCTTC. Protein: CASSLEAAVLAFF.

This clonotype has a count of ten or more. J is TRBJ2-7 and V is TRBV3-1; 10 bases map to TRBD2. The germline V gene encodes CDR1 LGHDT and CDR2 YNNKEL (reference sequence). The V and J ends lost 0 bases and 2 bases, in that order; junction bases with no gene match: 1. There are 15 residues in the CDR3. In DNA form, the CDR3 reads TGTGCCAGCAGCCAAGAGCTAGCGGGAGCCTACGAGCAGTACTTC. This sequence encodes CASSQELAGAYEQYF.

This clonotype was counted ten times or more. The chain has TRBV28 and TRBJ2-7, with D unclear. The CDR3 runs 15 residues. V lost 6 bases and J lost 3, with 18 bases in between. Per germline, CDR1 MDHEN and CDR2 SYDVKM. The chain's CDR3 is CASSPLKLHYYEQYF. CDR3 DNA sequence: TGTGCCAGCAGCCCCCTCAAGCTTCACTACTACGAGCAGTACTTC.

This clonotype was seen many times. The chain uses TRBV5-1 and TRBJ1-2; no reliable D call. The CDR3 has 15 residues. Germline CDR1 and CDR2: SGHRS and YFSETQ. The V end lost 0 bases, the J end lost 3 bases, and 12 bases lay between the germline ends. This CDR3 is CASSLEVSKDYGYTF. CDR3 in DNA: TGCGCCAGCAGCTTGGAGGTCAGTAAGGACTATGGCTACACCTTC. Using reference TRBV5-1 and TRBJ1-2 for the parts outside the CDR3, the full variable domain is KAGVTQTPRYLIKTRGQQVTLSCSPISGHRSVSWYQQTPGQGLQFLFEYFSETQRNKGNFPGRFSGRQFSNSRSEMNVSTLELGDSALYLCASSLEVSKDYGYTFGSGTRLTVV.

This chain uses TRBV10-3 with TRBJ2-5; D unclear. Germline V lookup: CDR1 ENHRY, CDR2 SYGVKD. V was pared by 6 bases and J by 3 bases, with 5 bases between. This CDR3 comprises 11 residues. The CDR3 loop reads CAIRSEETQYF. The CDR3 DNA reads TGTGCCATCAGGTCAGAAGAGACCCAGTACTTC.

This clonotype was detected only a few times. This sequence joins TRBV10-1 and TRBJ1-1; D is unclear. This CDR3 spans 16 amino acids. The V gene's germline CDR1 is WNHNN and CDR2 SYGVQD (reference sequence). V gave up 2 bases and J gave up 5 bases, with 18 bases separating them. CDR3 sequence (DNA): TGCGCCAGCAGTGAGCGGCTAGAGCCCTTGAGGACTGAAGCTTTCTTT. Translated, it gives CASSERLEPLRTEAFF.

The sample holds many counts of this clonotype. The J gene is TRBJ2-5, the V gene TRBV5-1; D is unclear. Trimming took off 6 bases at V and 1 base at J, with 16 bases between the two ends. CDR1 SGHRS and CDR2 YFSETQ come from the germline V gene. CDR3 length equals 15 residues. As DNA, the CDR3 is TGCGCCAGCACCCGAGAGAGCCGGTCCCAAGAGACCCAGTACTTC. This sequence encodes CASTRESRSQETQYF.

On this clonotype: Its ends do not fully match the called genes, so a read error is possible. V gene TRBV7-9 combines with J gene TRBJ1-1; 9 nucleotides agree with TRBD1. In germline, CDR1 is SEHNR, CDR2 FQNEAQ (reference sequence). The CDR3 sequence is 16 residues long. The CDR3 reads CAGSPATGTGRAEAFF. As DNA, the CDR3 is TGTGCCGGCAGCCCAGCGACCGGGACAGGGAGAGCTGAAGCTTTCTTT. The full variable domain, rest sourced from reference TRBV7-9 and TRBJ1-1, is DTGVSQNPRHKITKRGQNVTFRCDPISEHNRLYWYRQTLGQGPEFLTYFQNEAQLEKSRLLSDRFSAERPKGSFSTLEIQRTEQGDSAMYLCAGSPATGTGRAEAFFGQGTRLTVV.

This clonotype was recorded only once. The chain uses TRBV29-1 and TRBJ2-7, with D possibly being TRBD1 (6 bases). V lost 3 bases and J 10 bases, leaving 16 bases between the germline ends. The CDR3 consists of 12 residues. The V gene's germline CDR1 is SQVTM and CDR2 ANQGSEA. CDR3 nucleotide sequence: TGCAGCGTTGAGATTGCAGGGGCCTTACAGTACTTC. This sequence encodes CSVEIAGALQYF.

This clonotype was counted a few times. The genes are TRBV6-5 and TRBJ2-7; 9 bases are shared with TRBD1. In germline, CDR1 is MNHEY, CDR2 SVGAGI. The junction had 10 bases not matched to a gene; V was cut back by 6 bases and J by 4 bases. This CDR3 contains 15 residues. The CDR3 bases are TGTGCCAGCAGCAGCAGGGGGGACAGGGATTACGAGCAGTACTTC. It is translated as CASSSRGDRDYEQYF.

The rearrangement joins TRBV7-6 to TRBJ2-1; D possibly corresponds to TRBD2 (5 bases). V lost 5 bases to trimming and J lost 0 bases, with 14 bases between them. From germline, CDR1 is SGHVS and CDR2 FNYEAQ. The CDR3 length is 16 residues. The CDR3 DNA reads TGTGCCAGCAGCCCAAGACTGGGGAGCTCCTACAATGAGCAGTTCTTC. Translation: CASSPRLGSSYNEQFF.

This clonotype was detected many times. The chain recombines TRBV20-1 with TRBJ2-5, with 8 bases identical to TRBD2. CDR1 is DFQATT, CDR2 SNEGSKA, per germline (reference sequence). V lost 7 bases and J lost 2; bases outside the gene matches: 9. The CDR3 has 14 amino acids. The CDR3 DNA is TGCAGTGGTGGTAGCGGGAATCTTCAAGAGACCCAGTACTTC. Translating gives CSGGSGNLQETQYF.

This clonotype was seen a handful of times. This rearrangement joins TRBV12-3 or TRBV12-4 to TRBJ2-7, with 7 positions matching TRBD2. The ends lost 7 bases at V and 6 bases at J; junction bases unmatched: 6. CDR3 length: 12 amino acids. CDR3 loop: CASTSGGVEQYF. The CDR3 DNA reads as TGTGCCAGCACCTCTGGGGGGGTCGAGCAGTACTTC.

This clonotype occurred a few times. V and J are TRBV29-1 and TRBJ2-7, with D possibly TRBD1 on 7 matching bases. Germline loops: CDR1 SQVTM, CDR2 ANQGSEA. Trimming left V 3 bases short and J 6 bases short, with 15 bases between. The CDR3 spans 13 residues. In nucleotides, the CDR3 is TGCAGCGTTGAGGAGGCGCAGGGGGGCGAGCAGTACTTC. Translation: CSVEEAQGGEQYF.

The table lists this clonotype with a few counts. The rearrangement uses TRBV4-1 and TRBJ2-1, with 7 bases aligning to TRBD2. CDR3 length: 12 amino acids. V gave up 4 bases and J gave up 12 bases; unmatched junction bases: 6. CDR1 and CDR2 from the germline V gene are MGHRA and YSYEKL. The CDR3 here is CASSPEREAQFF. Written as DNA, the CDR3 is TGCGCCAGCAGCCCCGAGCGGGAAGCGCAGTTCTTC.

Many counts were recorded for this clonotype. The V gene is TRBV5-4, the J gene TRBJ2-2; 8 bases map to TRBD2. The germline V gene encodes CDR1 SGHNT and CDR2 YYREEE (reference sequence). Germline trimming cut 3 bases from V and 1 base from J; bases unmatched to any gene: 8. The CDR3 sequence is 17 residues long. The CDR3 region has the DNA TGTGCCAGCAGCTCAAAGAGCGGGAGAGGGAACACCGGGGAGCTGTTTTTT. It yields the protein CASSSKSGRGNTGELFF.

This clonotype was observed many times. This chain links TRBV11-2 with TRBJ2-1; 7 nucleotides align to TRBD2. CDR3 length: 12 residues. V gave up 4 bases and J gave up 9 bases; unmatched junction bases: 3. In germline, CDR1 is SGHAT, CDR2 FQNNGV. CDR3 in DNA: TGTGCCAGCAGCTCCTGGGGGGGTGAGCAGTTCTTC. Its protein is CASSSWGGEQFF.

A few counts support this clonotype. The chain joins TRBV19 to TRBJ1-1; maybe TRBD1 (5 bases). V was trimmed by 3 bases and J by 5 bases, leaving 13 bases between them. Looked up from germline, CDR1 is LNHDA and CDR2 is SQIVND (reference sequence). CDR3 length: 14 amino acids. The CDR3 here is CASSIGDEGTEAFF. Here the CDR3 DNA reads TGTGCCAGTAGTATTGGGGACGAGGGAACTGAAGCTTTCTTT. Together with reference TRBV19 and TRBJ1-1, the CDR3 gives the full variable domain: DGGITQSPKYLFRKEGQNVTLSCEQNLNHDAMYWYRQDPGQGLRLIYYSQIVNDFQKGDIAEGYSVSREKKESFPLTVTSAQKNPTAFYLCASSIGDEGTEAFFGQGTRLTVV.

This clonotype occurred a few times. V usage is TRBV5-1 and J usage is TRBJ2-3, with TRBD2 matching 12 bases. V shed 4 bases, J shed 5 bases, and the junction held 8 bases outside the gene matches. Germline CDR1 is SGHRS and CDR2 is YFSETQ. The CDR3 is 16 residues long. CDR3 bases: TGCGCCAGCAGCGGAGGACTACTAGCGGGAGGAGATACGCAGTATTTT. Its translation is CASSGGLLAGGDTQYF.

This clonotype was picked up many times. The chain employs TRBV2 and TRBJ2-3; D remains unclear. The CDR3 length is 14 residues. V shed 3 bases and J shed 6 bases, with 13 bases lying between them. Per germline, CDR1 SNHLY and CDR2 FYNNEI. The CDR3 DNA is TGTGCCAGCAGTGATGCAGTCCCGCGGGATACGCAGTATTTT. This sequence encodes CASSDAVPRDTQYF. The full variable domain, in which reference TRBV2 and TRBJ2-3 provide the parts outside the CDR3, is EPEVTQTPSHQVTQMGQEVILRCVPISNHLYFYWYRQILGQKVEFLVSFYNNEISEKSEIFDDQFSVERPDGSNFTLKIRSTKLEDSAMYFCASSDAVPRDTQYFGPGTRLTVL.

CDR3 in amino acids: CASSLETVTEAFF. The CDR3 nucleotides read TGCGCCAGCAGCTTGGAAACGGTGACTGAAGCTTTCTTT. The rearrangement links TRBV5-1 to TRBJ1-1; D call uncertain. There are 13 residues in the CDR3. CDR1 is SGHRS, CDR2 YFSETQ, per germline. V gave up 0 bases and J gave up 5 bases, with 8 bases separating them.

This clonotype was recorded many times. V usage is TRBV25-1 and J usage is TRBJ2-6; a possible D gene is TRBD1 (5 bases). With 3 bases removed from V and 5 bases from J, the gap between germline ends came to 14 bases. Germline V CDR1 and CDR2: MGHDK, SYGVNS. The CDR3 length is 16 residues. CDR3 amino acids: CASSEGIRARANVLTF. For the CDR3, the DNA is TGTGCCAGCAGTGAGGGGATCAGGGCCCGGGCCAACGTCCTGACTTTC.

This clonotype was counted ten times or more. The chain has TRBV7-6 and TRBJ2-1; no definite D call. The CDR3 runs 15 residues. Germline CDR1 reads SGHVS; CDR2 reads FNYEAQ. V lost 5 bases to trimming and J lost 7 bases, with 18 bases between them. The chain's CDR3 is CASSPSPSLRNEQFF. The CDR3 coding sequence is TGTGCCAGCAGCCCATCCCCGAGCCTTAGAAATGAGCAGTTCTTC.

There are a few counts of this clonotype. The chain has TRBV10-2 and TRBJ1-1, with D uncertain. CDR1 and CDR2 from the germline V gene are WSHSY and SAAADI. The germline V and J ends were trimmed by 4 bases and 1 base, with 7 bases remaining between them. CDR3 length equals 13 residues. CDR3 in amino acids: CASSVLGNTEAFF. In DNA, the CDR3 is TGCGCCAGCAGTGTCTTGGGGAACACTGAAGCTTTCTTT.